The source of this T cell receptor beta chain is a study of blood T cell repertoires in COVID-19 (dated by TCRdb to 2020 to 2021). For the wider study: The collaborator samples originated in the United States, Italy and Spain and spanned the acute and convalescent phases of COVID-19. The prospective study material was composed of cDNA or gDNA derived from T cells, B-cell-depleted T cells, or PBMCs. The dataset comprised deeply sampled blood TCRbeta repertoires from subjects exposed to, actively infected with, or recovered from COVID-19. The repertoires were released in a freely available public database intended as a resource for research on the immune response to SARS-CoV-2. The samples were drawn from the first 160 participants of the ongoing ImmuneRACE study and from 1,254 subjects provided by 6 global collaborators. Nearly every sample came with metadata listing a de-identified subject ID, COVID-19 status, age in years and sex. HLA class I and class II types, where available, came from metadata supplied by the sample provider rather than from assay-based typing.

Whole blood was collected in K2EDTA tubes by collaborating institutions according to the institutions' own protocols. Collaborator samples were shipped for TCRbeta analysis as frozen whole blood, isolated PBMCs, or DNA extracted from either sample type. The immunoSEQ Assay, a bias-controlled multiplex PCR, was used to amplify TCRbeta CDR3 regions from genomic DNA. On the authors' methods: The number of nucleated cells in each sample was estimated from the amplification of reference gene primers within the assay. To quantify the absolute abundance of each unique TCRbeta CDR3 rearrangement, sequence reads were collapsed and filtered. For each sample, productive Simpson clonality was calculated as the square root of Simpson's diversity index over productive rearrangements. Imported from immuneACCESS, the table was reduced by TCRdb to in-frame sequences with V and J called. These copies leave out some clones; in studies compared against another copy, an unresolved V gene accounts for under half, and the cause of the remainder is not known. The D gene and trimming were derived from the DNA, and the V and J assignments and clone size from that table. Here the sample has roughly 70,000 clones; 85% to 90% occur a single time. The ten largest make up around 6.7% of the sample.

The CDR3 covers 16 residues, taking in both the cysteine and the phenylalanine. Only CDR3 DNA remains: 48 bases, in frame from the first base. This clone was seen a handful of times. The antigen it recognizes is unknown. No clone much larger than this one lies a single base away; base qualities are absent. What the work shows at the level of the full study, not this receptor alone: How much clinical and demographic metadata was included differed by source and by participant, and the metadata was provided uncurated.

Sequencing was carried out using peripheral blood. This sequence was found in a woman older than 75 with active COVID-19. The chain employs TRBV21-1 and TRBJ2-1; the table names TRBD2, a call not compared with the DNA. TRBV21-1 is described as a pseudogene. The sequenced DNA: TGTGCCAGCAGGGAGACTAGCGGGAAGTCCTACAATGAGCAGTTCTTC. Its translation is CASRETSGKSYNEQFF.